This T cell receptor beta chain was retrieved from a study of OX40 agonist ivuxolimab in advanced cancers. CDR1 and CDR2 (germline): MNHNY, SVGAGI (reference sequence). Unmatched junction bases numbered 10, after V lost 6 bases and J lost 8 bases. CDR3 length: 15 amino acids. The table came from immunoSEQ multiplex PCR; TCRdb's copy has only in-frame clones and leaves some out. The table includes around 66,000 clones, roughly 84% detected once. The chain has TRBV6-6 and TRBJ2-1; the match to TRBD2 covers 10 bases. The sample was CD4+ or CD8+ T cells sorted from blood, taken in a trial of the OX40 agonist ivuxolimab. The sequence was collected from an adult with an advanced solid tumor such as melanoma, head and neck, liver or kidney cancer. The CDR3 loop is CASRRTSGASYEQFF. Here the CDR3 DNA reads TGTGCCAGCAGACGAACTAGCGGGGCCTCATATGAGCAGTTCTTC.